A selection of T cell receptor beta chains follows, all from one sample in a study of cytomegalovirus exposure and HLA in healthy donors. Clones were sequenced by immunoSEQ multiplex PCR, and TCRdb holds only the in-frame ones, with some missing. Of about 160,000 clones in the sample, 75% were seen once. The sample consisted of PBMCs. Source of these receptors: a woman in her forties or fifties in good health and CMV-seropositive. Each CDR3 is given with its conserved first and last residue. The D gene is left open where the match is weak. The size entry is marked missing in some rows and otherwise reads once, few, many or a size class.

v_call,clone_size,d_call,j_call,cdr3_nt,cdr3_aa
TRBV5-1,few,-,TRBJ1-1,TGCGCCAGCAGCTTAGGAGGGAAGAACACTGAAGCTTTCTTT,CASSLGGKNTEAFF
TRBV6-5,once,TRBD1,TRBJ2-1,TGTGCCAGCAGTTTCCGGGACAGGGTACATGAGCAGTTCTTC,CASSFRDRVHEQFF
TRBV11-2,-,-,TRBJ1-2,TGTGCCAGCAGCTTACGTACGGGGGGTAACTATGGCTACACCTTC,CASSLRTGGNYGYTF
TRBV10-3,-,TRBD1,TRBJ2-7,TGTGCCATCAGTGAGTCGACAGGGTTTGGCATGAACGAGCAGTACTTC,CAISESTGFGMNEQYF
TRBV27,-,-,TRBJ1-3,TGTGCCAGCAGTCAACAGGGTTCCTCTGGAAACACCATATATTTT,CASSQQGSSGNTIYF
TRBV30,-,TRBD1,TRBJ1-5,TGTGCCTGGGACAGGGCTGGTCAGCCCCAGCATTTT,CAWDRAGQPQHF
TRBV23-1,-,TRBD1,TRBJ2-2,TGCGCCAGCAGTCCCCGGGACAGAACGAACACCGGGGAGCTGTTTTTT,CASSPRDRTNTGELFF
TRBV13,-,-,TRBJ2-7,TGTGCCAGCAGCCAACAGGGCTACTACGAGCAGTACTTC,CASSQQGYYEQYF
TRBV25-1,-,TRBD1,TRBJ2-7,TGTGCCAGCAGGGACAGGGGGCCCTACGAGCAGTACTTC,CASRDRGPYEQYF
TRBV14,once,TRBD1,TRBJ2-3,TGTGCCAGCAGCCTAAACAGGGGTTTCGGCACAGATACGCAGTATTTT,CASSLNRGFGTDTQYF
TRBV6-5,few,TRBD1,TRBJ1-1,TGTGCCAGCAAAGGGACAGCCAACACTGAAGCTTTCTTT,CASKGTANTEAFF
TRBV5-1,-,-,TRBJ1-1,TGCGCCAGCAGCTCGGTGGGAGGCACTGAAGCTTTCTTT,CASSSVGGTEAFF
TRBV6-5,few,-,TRBJ1-2,TGTGCCAGCAGTCCAGCCTCCACAGCCCCACCCCTCTTC,CASSPASTAPPLF
TRBV7-2,-,-,TRBJ2-7,TGTGCCAGCACCGAAGGCAGTTATGGGTGGGGCCGCGAGCAGTACTTC,CASTEGSYGWGREQYF
TRBV19,-,-,TRBJ1-2,TGTGCCAGTAGCAGGGAGGATGGCTACACCTTC,CASSREDGYTF
TRBV7-6,few,TRBD1,TRBJ1-5,TGTGCCAGCAGCTGGGGACAGGGTTACAATCAGCCCCAGCATTTT,CASSWGQGYNQPQHF
TRBV19,-,TRBD1,TRBJ2-3,TGTGCCAGTAGTAGCCGACAGGGTGTCATTGTCACAGATACGCAGTATTTT,CASSSRQGVIVTDTQYF